The 4 T cell receptor beta chains reported below all come from one sample, sequenced in a study of blood T cell repertoires in COVID-19. Profiling relied on immunoSEQ multiplex PCR, and the TCRdb table lists in-frame clones only, not all of them. The table includes about 250,000 clones, around four fifths detected once. The sequencing input was peripheral blood. The origin of the receptors is a middle-aged man with active or convalescent COVID-19.

The chain is built from TRBV28 and TRBJ1-4; a weak D match, TRBD1 (6 bases). Per the germline V gene, CDR1 is MDHEN and CDR2 is SYDVKM. The CDR3 covers 13 residues. Deletions cut 7 bases from V and 12 bases from J, with 18 bases between. The chain's CDR3 is CASTGSGGRQLFF. DNA for the CDR3: TGTGCCAGCACCGGATCGGGGGGGCGCCAACTGTTTTTT.

This sequence joins TRBV7-3 and TRBJ1-1; tentatively, D is TRBD1 (5 bases). The CDR3 contains 14 residues. CDR1 is SGHTA and CDR2 is FQGTGA in the germline V gene. Between the trimmed V and J ends, which lost 5 bases and 4 bases, there was a span of 14 bases. The CDR3 sequence is CASSATESGTEAFF. In DNA form, the CDR3 reads TGTGCCAGCAGCGCGACAGAGTCGGGCACTGAAGCTTTCTTT.

The J gene is TRBJ2-2, the V gene TRBV15; 8 bases fit TRBD2. Germline-derived CDR1 and CDR2 are LNHNV and YYDKDF (reference sequence). The length of the CDR3 is 19 residues. Trimming cost V 3 bases and J 4 bases; bases outside gene matches: 16. The CDR3: CATSSYLRSGGPGTGELFF. Here the CDR3 DNA reads TGTGCCACCAGCAGCTACCTTCGGAGCGGGGGCCCGGGCACCGGGGAGCTGTTTTTT.

CDR3 nucleotide sequence: TGTGCCACCTGCCCTGGGCAGGGAAGTGAAAAACTGTTTTTT. It translates to CATCPGQGSEKLFF. The chain joins TRBV6-5 to TRBJ1-4; the D gene is possibly TRBD1 (5 bases). The CDR3 consists of 14 residues. Trimming took off 10 bases at V and 7 bases at J, with 19 bases between the two ends. CDR1 and CDR2 (germline): MNHEY, SVGAGI.